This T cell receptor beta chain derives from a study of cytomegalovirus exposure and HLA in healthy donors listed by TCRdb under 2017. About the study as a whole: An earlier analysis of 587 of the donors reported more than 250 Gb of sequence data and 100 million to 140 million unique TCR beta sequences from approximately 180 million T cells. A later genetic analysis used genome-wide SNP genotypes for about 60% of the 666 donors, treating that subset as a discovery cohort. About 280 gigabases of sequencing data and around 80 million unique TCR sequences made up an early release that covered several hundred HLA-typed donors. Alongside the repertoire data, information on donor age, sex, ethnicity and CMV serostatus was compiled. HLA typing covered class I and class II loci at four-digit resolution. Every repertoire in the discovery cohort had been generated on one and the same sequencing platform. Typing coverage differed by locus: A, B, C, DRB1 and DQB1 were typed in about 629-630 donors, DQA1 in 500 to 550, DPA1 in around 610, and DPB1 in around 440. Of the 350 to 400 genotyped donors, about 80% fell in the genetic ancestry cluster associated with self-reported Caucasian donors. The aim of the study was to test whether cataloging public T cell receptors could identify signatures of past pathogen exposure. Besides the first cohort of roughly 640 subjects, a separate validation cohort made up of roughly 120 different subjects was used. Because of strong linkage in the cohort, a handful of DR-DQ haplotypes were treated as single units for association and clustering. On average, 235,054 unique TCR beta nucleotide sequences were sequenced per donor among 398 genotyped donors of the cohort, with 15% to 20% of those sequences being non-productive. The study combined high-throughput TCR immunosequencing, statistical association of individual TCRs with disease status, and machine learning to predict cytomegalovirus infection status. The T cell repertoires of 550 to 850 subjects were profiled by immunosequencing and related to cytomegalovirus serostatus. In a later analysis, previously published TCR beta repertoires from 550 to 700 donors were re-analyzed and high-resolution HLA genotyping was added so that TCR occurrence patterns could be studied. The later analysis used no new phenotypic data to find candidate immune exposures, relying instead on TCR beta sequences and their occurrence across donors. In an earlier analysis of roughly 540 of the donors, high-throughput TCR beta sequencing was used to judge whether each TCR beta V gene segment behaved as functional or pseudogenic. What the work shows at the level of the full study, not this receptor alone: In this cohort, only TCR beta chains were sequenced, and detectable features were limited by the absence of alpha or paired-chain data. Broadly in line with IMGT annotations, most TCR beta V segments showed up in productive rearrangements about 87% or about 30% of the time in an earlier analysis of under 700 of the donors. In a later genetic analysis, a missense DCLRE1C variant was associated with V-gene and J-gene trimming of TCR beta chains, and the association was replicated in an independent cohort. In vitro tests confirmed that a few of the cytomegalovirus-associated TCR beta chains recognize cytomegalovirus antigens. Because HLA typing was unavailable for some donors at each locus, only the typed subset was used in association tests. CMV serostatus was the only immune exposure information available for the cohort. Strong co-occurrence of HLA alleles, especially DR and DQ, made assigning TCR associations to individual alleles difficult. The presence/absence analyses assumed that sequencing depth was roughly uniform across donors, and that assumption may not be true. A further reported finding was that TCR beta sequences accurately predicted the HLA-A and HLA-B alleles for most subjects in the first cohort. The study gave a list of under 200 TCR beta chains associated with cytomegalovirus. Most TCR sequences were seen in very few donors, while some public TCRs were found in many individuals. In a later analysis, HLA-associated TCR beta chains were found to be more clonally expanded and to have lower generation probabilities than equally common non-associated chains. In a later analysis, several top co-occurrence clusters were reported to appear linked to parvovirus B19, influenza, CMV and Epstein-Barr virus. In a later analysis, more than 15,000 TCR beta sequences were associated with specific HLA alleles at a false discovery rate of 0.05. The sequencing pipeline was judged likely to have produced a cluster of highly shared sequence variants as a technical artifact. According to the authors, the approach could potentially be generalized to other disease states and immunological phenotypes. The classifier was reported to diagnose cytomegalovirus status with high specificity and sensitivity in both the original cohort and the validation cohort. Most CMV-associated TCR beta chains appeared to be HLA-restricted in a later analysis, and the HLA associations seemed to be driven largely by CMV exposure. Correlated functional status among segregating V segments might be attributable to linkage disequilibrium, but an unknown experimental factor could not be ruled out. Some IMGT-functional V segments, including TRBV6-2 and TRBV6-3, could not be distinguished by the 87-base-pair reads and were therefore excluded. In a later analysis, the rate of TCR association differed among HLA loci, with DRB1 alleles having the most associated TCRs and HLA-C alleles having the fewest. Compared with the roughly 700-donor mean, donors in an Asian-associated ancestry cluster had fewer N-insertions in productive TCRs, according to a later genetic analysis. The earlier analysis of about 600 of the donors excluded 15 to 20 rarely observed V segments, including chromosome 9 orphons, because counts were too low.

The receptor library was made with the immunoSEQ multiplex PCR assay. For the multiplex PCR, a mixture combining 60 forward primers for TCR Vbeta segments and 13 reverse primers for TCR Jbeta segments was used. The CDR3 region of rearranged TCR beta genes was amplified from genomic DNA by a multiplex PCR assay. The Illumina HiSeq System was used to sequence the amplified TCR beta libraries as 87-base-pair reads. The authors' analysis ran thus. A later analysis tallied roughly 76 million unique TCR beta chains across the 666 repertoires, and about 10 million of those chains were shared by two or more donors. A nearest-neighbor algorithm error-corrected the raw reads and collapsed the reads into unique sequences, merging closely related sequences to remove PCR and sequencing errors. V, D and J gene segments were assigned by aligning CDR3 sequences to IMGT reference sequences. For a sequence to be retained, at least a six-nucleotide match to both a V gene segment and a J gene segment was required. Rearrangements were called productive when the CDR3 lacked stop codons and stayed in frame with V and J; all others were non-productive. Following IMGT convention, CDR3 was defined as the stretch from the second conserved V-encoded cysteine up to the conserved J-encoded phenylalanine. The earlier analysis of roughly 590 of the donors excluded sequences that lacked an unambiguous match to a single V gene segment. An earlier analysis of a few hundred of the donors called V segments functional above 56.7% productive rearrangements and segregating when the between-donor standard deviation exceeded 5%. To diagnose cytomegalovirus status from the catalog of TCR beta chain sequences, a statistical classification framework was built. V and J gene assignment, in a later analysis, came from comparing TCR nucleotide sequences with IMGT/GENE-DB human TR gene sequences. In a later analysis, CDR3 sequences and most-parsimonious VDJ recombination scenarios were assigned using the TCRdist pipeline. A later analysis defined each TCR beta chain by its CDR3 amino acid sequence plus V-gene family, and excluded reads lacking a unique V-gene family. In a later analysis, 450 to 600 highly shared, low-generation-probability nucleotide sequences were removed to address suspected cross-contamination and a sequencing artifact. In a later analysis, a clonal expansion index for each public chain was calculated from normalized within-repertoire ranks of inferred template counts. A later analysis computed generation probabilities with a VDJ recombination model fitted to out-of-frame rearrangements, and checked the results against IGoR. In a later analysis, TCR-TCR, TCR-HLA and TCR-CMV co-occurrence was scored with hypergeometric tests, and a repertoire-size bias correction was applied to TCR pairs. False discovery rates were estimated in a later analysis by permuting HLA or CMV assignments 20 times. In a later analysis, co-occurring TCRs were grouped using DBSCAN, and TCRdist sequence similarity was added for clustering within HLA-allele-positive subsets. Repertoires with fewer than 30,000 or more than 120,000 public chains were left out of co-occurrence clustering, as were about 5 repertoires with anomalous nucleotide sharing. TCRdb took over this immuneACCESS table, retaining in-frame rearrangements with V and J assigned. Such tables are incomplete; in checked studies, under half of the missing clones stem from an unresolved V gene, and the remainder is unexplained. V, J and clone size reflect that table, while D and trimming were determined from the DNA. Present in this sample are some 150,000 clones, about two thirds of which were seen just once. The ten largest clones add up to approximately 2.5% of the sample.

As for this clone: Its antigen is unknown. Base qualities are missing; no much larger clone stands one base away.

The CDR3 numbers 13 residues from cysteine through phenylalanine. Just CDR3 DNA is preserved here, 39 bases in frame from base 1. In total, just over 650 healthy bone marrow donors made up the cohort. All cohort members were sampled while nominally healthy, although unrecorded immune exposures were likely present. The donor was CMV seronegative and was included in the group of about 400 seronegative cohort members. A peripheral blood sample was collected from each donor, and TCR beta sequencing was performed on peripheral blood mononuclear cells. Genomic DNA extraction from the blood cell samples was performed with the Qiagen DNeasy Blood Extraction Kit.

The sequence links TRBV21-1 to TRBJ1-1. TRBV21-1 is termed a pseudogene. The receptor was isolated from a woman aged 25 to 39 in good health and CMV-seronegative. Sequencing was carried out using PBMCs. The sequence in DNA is TGTGCCGTATCTAACCCCCGGGGCACTGAAGCTTTCTTT. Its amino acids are CAVSNPRGTEAFF.